These 13 T cell receptor beta chains originate from one sample sequenced in a study of OX40 agonist ivuxolimab in advanced cancers. The data were produced by immunoSEQ multiplex PCR, yet TCRdb's version contains in-frame clones alone and is incomplete. In the table there are some 40,000 clones, 92% of which are singletons. Source: CD4+ or CD8+ T cells sorted from blood, taken in a trial of the OX40 agonist ivuxolimab. These receptors were taken from an adult with an advanced solid tumor such as melanoma, head and neck, liver or kidney cancer.

The J gene is TRBJ2-2, the V gene TRBV11-1, with D perhaps matching TRBD2 (5 bases). Germline V lookup: CDR1 SGHAT, CDR2 FQDESV (reference sequence). The CDR3 totals 13 residues. V lost 1 base and J 8 bases, leaving 8 bases between the germline ends. Here the CDR3 reads CASSLDEGGELFF. The DNA of the CDR3 is TGTGCCAGCAGCTTAGACGAGGGAGGGGAGCTGTTTTTT.

There are a few counts of this clone. The gene calls are TRBV28 and TRBJ1-1; TRBD1 matches at 8 bases. CDR1 and CDR2 (germline): MDHEN, SYDVKM. CDR3 length: 13 residues. The V segment lost 7 bases and the J segment 4 bases; nucleotides outside the gene matches: 5. CDR3 protein: CASKGQGGTEAFF. CDR3 nucleotides: TGTGCCAGCAAAGGACAGGGAGGCACTGAAGCTTTCTTT.

This sequence joins TRBV6-6 and TRBJ1-2, with unresolved D. The germline V gene has CDR1 MNHNY and CDR2 SVGAGI (reference sequence). This CDR3 contains 15 residues. The V end was cut by 2 bases, the J end by 3 bases, with 13 bases between. CDR3 nucleotides: TGTGCCAGCAGTTACACCCCCACGACGGACTATGGCTACACCTTC. Protein: CASSYTPTTDYGYTF.

This chain connects TRBV6-5 to TRBJ2-7; 7 bases line up with TRBD1. The CDR3 sequence is 13 residues long. CDR1 and CDR2 from the germline V gene are MNHEY and SVGAGI. Losses at the gene ends were 7 bases for V and 3 bases for J; bases not matched to a gene: 6. The CDR3 coding sequence is TGTGCCAGCACCTTGACAGGGAGCTACGAGCAGTACTTC. The encoded protein is CASTLTGSYEQYF.

This rearrangement joins TRBV6-5 to TRBJ2-1; D is possibly TRBD2 (6 bases). The CDR3 loop spans 13 amino acids. Germline V gives CDR1 MNHEY, CDR2 SVGAGI. The ends were cut back, 8 bases at V and 0 bases at J, with 8 bases in the middle. The CDR3 loop reads CASGRSSYNEQFF. CDR3 bases: TGTGCCAGCGGGAGGAGCTCCTACAATGAGCAGTTCTTC.

The chain couples TRBV19 to TRBJ2-1, with 9 nucleotides matching TRBD2. The CDR3 is made up of 16 amino acids. V shed 6 bases, J shed 1 base, and the junction held 7 bases outside the gene matches. The germline gives CDR1 LNHDA, CDR2 SQIVND (reference sequence). CDR3 coding DNA: TGTGCCAGTAGGTCAAGTAGCGGGAGTTCCTACAATGAGCAGTTCTTC. The encoded protein is CASRSSSGSSYNEQFF.

The chain is built from TRBV6-5 and TRBJ1-2; no definite D call. Germline V gene data show CDR1 as MNHEY and CDR2 as SVGAGI. V gave up 5 bases and J gave up 1 base, with 8 bases separating them. This CDR3 spans 13 amino acids. The CDR3 reads CASSEWLNYGYTF. The CDR3, as DNA: TGTGCCAGCAGTGAATGGCTTAACTATGGCTACACCTTC.

The chain combines TRBV29-1 with TRBJ1-2, with 7 bases lining up with TRBD1. The CDR3 contains 15 residues. Trimming removed 3 bases from V and 0 bases from J; junction bases left unmatched: 7. Germline V gene data show CDR1 as SQVTM and CDR2 as ANQGSEA. The CDR3 DNA follows: TGCAGCGTTGAGCCTACAGGGGCCCCTAACTATGGCTACACCTTC. Translation gives CSVEPTGAPNYGYTF.

The V and J genes are TRBV27 and TRBJ2-7; D is uncertain. The CDR3 has 15 amino acids. The V end was cut by 0 bases, the J end by 1 base, with 10 bases between. CDR1 and CDR2 (germline): MNHEY, SMNVEV (reference sequence). CDR3 DNA: TGTGCCAGCAGTTTATCCCGGACGTTGTCCTACGAGCAGTACTTC. Protein product: CASSLSRTLSYEQYF.

The chain links TRBV28 to TRBJ2-1, with TRBD2 matching over 8 bases. This CDR3 spans 15 amino acids. The germline gives CDR1 MDHEN, CDR2 SYDVKM. Germline trimming cut 2 bases from V and 3 bases from J; bases unmatched to any gene: 3. The CDR3 spells CASSLPAGDYNEQFF. The DNA of the CDR3 is TGTGCCAGCAGTTTACCAGCGGGAGACTACAATGAGCAGTTCTTC.

The rearrangement joins TRBV5-1 to TRBJ2-6; D gene uncertain. The V end was cut by 4 bases, the J end by 0 bases, with 11 bases between. Germline CDR1 is SGHRS and CDR2 is YFSETQ. The CDR3 covers 16 residues. The CDR3 protein is CASSQDLSSGANVLTF. DNA for the CDR3: TGCGCCAGCAGCCAAGATCTTAGCTCTGGGGCCAACGTCCTGACTTTC.

The chain employs TRBV11-2 and TRBJ2-3; D might be TRBD2 (6 bases). Germline values: CDR1 SGHAT, CDR2 FQNNGV. V dropped 2 bases and J dropped 4 bases, with 13 bases sitting between them. The CDR3 has 15 amino acids. This CDR3 is CASSLTGSFADTQYF. The CDR3 DNA reads TGTGCCAGCAGCTTAACCGGGAGTTTCGCAGATACGCAGTATTTT.

The chain couples TRBV7-9 to TRBJ2-3; maybe TRBD2 (5 bases). Germline V lookup: CDR1 SEHNR, CDR2 FQNEAQ (reference sequence). The CDR3 is made up of 14 amino acids. V lost 5 bases, J lost 6 bases, and 15 bases lay in between. The CDR3 DNA reads TGTGCCAGCAGCCCAGGACTGGGCGTGGATACGCAGTATTTT. Protein sequence: CASSPGLGVDTQYF.